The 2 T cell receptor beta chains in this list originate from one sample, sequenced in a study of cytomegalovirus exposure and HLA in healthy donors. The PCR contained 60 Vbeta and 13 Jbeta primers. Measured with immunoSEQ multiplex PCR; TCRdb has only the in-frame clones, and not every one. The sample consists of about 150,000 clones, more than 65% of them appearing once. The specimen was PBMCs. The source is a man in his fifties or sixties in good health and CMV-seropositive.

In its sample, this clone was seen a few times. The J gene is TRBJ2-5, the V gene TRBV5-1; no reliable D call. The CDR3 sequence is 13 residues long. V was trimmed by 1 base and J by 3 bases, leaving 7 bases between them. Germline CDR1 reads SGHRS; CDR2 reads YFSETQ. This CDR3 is CASSLFGEETQYF. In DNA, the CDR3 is TGCGCCAGCAGCTTGTTCGGTGAAGAGACCCAGTACTTC.

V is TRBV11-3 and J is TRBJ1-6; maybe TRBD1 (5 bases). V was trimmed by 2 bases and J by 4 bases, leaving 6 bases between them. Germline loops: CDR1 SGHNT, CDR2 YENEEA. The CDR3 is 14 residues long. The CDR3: CASSLRGYNSPLHF. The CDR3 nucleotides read TGTGCCAGCAGCTTAAGGGGTTATAATTCACCCCTCCACTTT. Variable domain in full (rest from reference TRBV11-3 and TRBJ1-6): EAGVVQSPRYKIIEKKQPVAFWCNPISGHNTLYWYLQNLGQGPELLIRYENEEAVDDSQLPKDRFSAERLKGVDSTLKIQPAELGDSAVYLCASSLRGYNSPLHFGNGTRLTVT.